This T cell receptor (beta chain) was obtained from a study of T-cell reconstitution after alpha-beta-depleted transplantation in children. This clonotype was detected a few times. What it recognizes is unknown. A TCRbeta library incorporating unique molecular identifiers was prepared. TCRdb passed the PCR reads through MiXCR, listing each CDR3 protein once. Counted here are fewer than 700,000 distinct CDR3 sequences, about an eighth occurring once; the ten biggest clones make up 2.2%. Study-wide findings and caveats: Surviving recipient T cells and thymic progenitors produced the high day-60 TCRbeta diversity seen in some patients.

Germline V gives CDR1 LNHNV, CDR2 YYDKDF (reference sequence). After removal of 3 bases from V and 1 base from J, the junction contained 3 bases not matched to a gene. CDR3 length: 14 amino acids. The chain joins TRBV15 to TRBJ2-7; 7 bases line up with TRBD1. This material consisted of PBMCs, mostly from graft donor cells, taken 360 days after TCRalphabeta/CD19-depleted stem cell transplant. The receptor was isolated from a male patient younger than 18 who had a stem cell transplant for acute myeloid leukemia, so the T cells may come from the graft donor. CDR3 coding DNA: TGTGCCACCAGCAGCGGACAGGTATCCTACGAGCAGTACTTC. This sequence encodes CATSSGQVSYEQYF.